The 18 T cell receptor beta chains below all came from one sample that was sequenced in a study of blood T cell repertoires in COVID-19. Produced via immunoSEQ multiplex PCR; TCRdb's table is partial and in-frame only. The table includes 220,000 or so clones, about 93% detected once. Sequenced material: peripheral blood. The receptors originated from a man between 60 and 70 years old with COVID-19, enrolled during active disease.

The J gene is TRBJ2-1, the V gene TRBV6-5; perhaps TRBD2 as D (5 bases). Germline V lookup: CDR1 MNHEY, CDR2 SVGAGI. The CDR3 spans 15 residues. With 6 bases removed from V and 0 bases from J, the gap between germline ends came to 12 bases. The CDR3: CASSQLDYSYNEQFF. The CDR3 DNA reads TGTGCCAGCAGCCAACTAGATTACTCCTACAATGAGCAGTTCTTC.

J is TRBJ2-7 and V is TRBV5-1; TRBD1 aligns across 8 bases. The CDR3 extends over 15 amino acids. The V gene's germline CDR1 is SGHRS and CDR2 YFSETQ. J was trimmed by 3 bases and V by 0 bases; bases with no gene match: 5. CDR3 sequence (DNA): TGCGCCAGCAGCTTGGCCGGGACAGGCCTCTACGAGCAGTACTTC. Its translation: CASSLAGTGLYEQYF.

This chain connects TRBV5-4 to TRBJ1-3; no reliable D call. V dropped 2 bases and J dropped 0 bases, with 9 bases sitting between them. The CDR3 is 15 amino acids. Per germline, CDR1 SGHNT and CDR2 YYREEE (reference sequence). The CDR3 region is CASSFAGASGNTIYF. CDR3 DNA sequence: TGTGCCAGCAGCTTCGCAGGTGCCTCTGGAAACACCATATATTTT.

The rearrangement joins TRBV4-2 to TRBJ1-2; D gene ambiguous. This CDR3 spans 16 amino acids. Germline CDR1 reads LGHNA; CDR2 reads YNFKEQ. V gave up 1 base and J gave up 4 bases, with 16 bases separating them. The CDR3 DNA reads as TGTGCCAGCAGCCAAGTCGACTACGTGGGGATCTATGGCTACACCTTC. This codes for CASSQVDYVGIYGYTF.

This chain joins TRBV4-3 and TRBJ2-5, with 8 bases fitting TRBD2. The V gene end was trimmed by 0 bases and the J gene end by 3 bases; junction bases not matched to a gene: 6. Germline V gives CDR1 LGHNA, CDR2 YSLEER. The CDR3 has 16 amino acids. DNA for the CDR3: TGCGCCAGCAGCCAAGACGGTATAGCGGGGAAAGAGACCCAGTACTTC. Its translation: CASSQDGIAGKETQYF.

J is TRBJ2-7 and V is TRBV9, with D maybe TRBD2 (6 bases). The CDR3 sequence is 15 residues long. Germline V gene sequence: CDR1 SGDLS, CDR2 YYNGEE. V shed 5 bases and J shed 0 bases, with 15 bases lying between them. The CDR3 loop is CASSEGRGDSYEQYF. In nucleotides, the CDR3 is TGTGCCAGCAGTGAGGGGCGGGGCGACTCCTACGAGCAGTACTTC.

CDR3: CASSPFGVPYNEQFF. In DNA, the CDR3 is TGCGCCAGCAGCCCCTTCGGGGTCCCCTACAATGAGCAGTTCTTC. The chain combines TRBV4-1 with TRBJ2-1; tentative D call: TRBD2 (5 bases). The germline V gene has CDR1 MGHRA and CDR2 YSYEKL. V lost 4 bases and J 2 bases, leaving 12 bases between the germline ends. The CDR3 is 15 amino acids.

The chain carries TRBV19 and TRBJ2-2; TRBD2 matches at 10 bases. This CDR3 has 15 amino acids. V lost 5 bases and J lost 4; bases outside the gene matches: 4. Germline V gene sequence: CDR1 LNHDA, CDR2 SQIVND (reference sequence). CDR3 DNA sequence: TGTGCCAGTAGTCCTAGCGGGGGACTCACCGGGGAGCTGTTTTTT. Its protein product is CASSPSGGLTGELFF.

This rearrangement joins TRBV28 to TRBJ1-1; D call uncertain. Trimming removed 7 bases at V and 0 bases at J, with 12 bases between. The CDR3 spans 14 residues. Germline V gene data show CDR1 as MDHEN and CDR2 as SYDVKM. CDR3 amino acids: CASTYGGVNTEAFF. The CDR3 region has the DNA TGTGCCAGCACCTACGGAGGAGTGAACACTGAAGCTTTCTTT.

V usage is TRBV3-1 (or the pseudogene TRBV3-2) and J usage is TRBJ2-7, with TRBD1 matching 11 bases. Germline V gene data show CDR1 as LGHDT and CDR2 as YNNKEL (reference sequence). This CDR3 has 14 residues. Trimming took 4 bases from V and 5 from J; bases not matched to a gene: 4. The CDR3, as DNA: TGTGCCAGCAGCCCGGGACAGGGGGTTCACGAGCAGTACTTC. It is translated as CASSPGQGVHEQYF.

J is TRBJ2-3 and V is TRBV15; TRBD2 aligns across 9 bases. The germline CDR1 and CDR2 sequences are LNHNV and YYDKDF (reference sequence). V was clipped by 7 bases and J by 7 bases; unmatched bases: 6. CDR3 length equals 13 residues. The CDR3 sequence: CATIRTSAHTQYF. The CDR3 coding sequence is TGTGCCACCATCCGGACTAGCGCGCATACGCAGTATTTT.

V usage is TRBV7-9 and J usage is TRBJ1-1; tentatively, D is TRBD1 (5 bases). Germline CDR1 reads SEHNR; CDR2 reads FQNEAQ (reference sequence). CDR3 length: 15 amino acids. Trimming pared 5 bases from V and 9 bases from J, leaving 22 bases between. The CDR3 DNA reads as TGTGCCAGCAGCCCCCCCGGCGGGGCAAACTTTAAAGCTTTCTTT. Translated, it gives CASSPPGGANFKAFF.

The V and J genes are TRBV5-1 and TRBJ2-1; 12 positions match TRBD2. The junction had 9 bases not matched to a gene; V was cut back by 2 bases and J by 6 bases. The CDR3 totals 17 residues. From germline, CDR1 is SGHRS and CDR2 YFSETQ. The CDR3 loop is CASSLTSTSGRGNEQFF. The CDR3 bases are TGCGCCAGCAGCTTAACCTCGACTAGCGGGAGAGGCAATGAGCAGTTCTTC. The variable domain in full, completed from reference TRBV5-1 and TRBJ2-1, reads KAGVTQTPRYLIKTRGQQVTLSCSPISGHRSVSWYQQTPGQGLQFLFEYFSETQRNKGNFPGRFSGRQFSNSRSEMNVSTLELGDSALYLCASSLTSTSGRGNEQFFGPGTRLTVL.

This sequence joins TRBV27 and TRBJ1-2, with D unclear. V lost 5 bases, J lost 8 bases, and 12 bases lay in between. This CDR3 spans 12 amino acids. The germline V gene has CDR1 MNHEY and CDR2 SMNVEV (reference sequence). The CDR3 loop is CASSPMTGGYTF. CDR3 sequence (DNA): TGTGCCAGCAGTCCAATGACTGGAGGCTACACCTTC.

J is TRBJ2-6 and V is TRBV2, with a weak D call TRBD1 (7 bases). The CDR3 has 17 amino acids. The V gene lost 8 bases and the J gene lost 0 bases, with 17 bases spanning the gap. Looked up from germline, CDR1 is SNHLY and CDR2 is FYNNEI. The CDR3 DNA reads as TGTGCCAGCGGAGGGGACAGAGGTTTCTCTGGGGCCAACGTCCTGACTTTC. It codes for CASGGDRGFSGANVLTF.

The gene calls are TRBV15 and TRBJ1-4; tentative D call: TRBD1 (5 bases). The V and J ends lost 5 bases and 8 bases respectively, with 12 bases between them. CDR1 and CDR2 from the germline V gene are LNHNV and YYDKDF (reference sequence). This CDR3 spans 13 amino acids. The DNA of the CDR3 is TGTGCCACCAGCCCGCCCGACAGCGAAAAACTGTTTTTT. Translated: CATSPPDSEKLFF.

The rearrangement joins TRBV7-3 to TRBJ2-3, with 12 bases matching TRBD2. The CDR3 length is 18 residues. V lost 2 bases and J lost 4; bases outside the gene matches: 10. Per germline, CDR1 SGHTA and CDR2 FQGTGA. CDR3 amino acids: CASSLLYPGLAGADTQYF. CDR3 DNA sequence: TGTGCCAGCAGCTTACTCTACCCGGGACTAGCGGGCGCAGATACGCAGTATTTT. Based on the CDR3 plus reference TRBV7-3 and TRBJ2-3, the full variable domain is GAGVSQTPSNKVTEKGKYVELRCDPISGHTALYWYRQSLGQGPEFLIYFQGTGAADDSGLPNDRFFAVRPEGSVSTLKIQRTERGDSAVYLCASSLLYPGLAGADTQYFGPGTRLTVL.

V is TRBV5-5 and J is TRBJ2-1; 9 bases line up with TRBD2. The germline CDR1 and CDR2 sequences are SGHKS and YYEKEE (reference sequence). Germline trimming cut 1 base from V and 1 base from J; bases unmatched to any gene: 9. CDR3 size: 18 residues. The CDR3 loop reads CASSLMGSGSPSYNEQFF. The DNA for the CDR3 is TGTGCCAGCAGCTTGATGGGTAGCGGGAGTCCTTCCTACAATGAGCAGTTCTTC.